This T cell receptor beta chain is from a study of vaccination and CD4 T cells after COVID-19. The overall study: Overlapping spike pools from SARS-CoV-2 and HCoV-NL63, HCoV-OC43 and HCoV-229E served as culture stimuli.

By frequency in the sample, this clonotype is medium-sized. Its antigen is currently unknown. The ends were cut back, 0 bases at V and 5 bases at J, with 5 bases in the middle. The CDR3 has 13 residues. Germline loops: CDR1 MNHEY, CDR2 SVGAGI. Treatment defined: roughly 11-day PBMC culture with coronavirus spike peptide pools or control peptides (ViraFEST assay). Scientists ran DNA taken from cultured CD4+ T cells through the Oncomine TCR Beta short-read assay for sequencing. MiXCR, run by TCRdb on the PCR reads, gives a single entry per CDR3 protein. This sample has just over 3,500 distinct CDR3 sequences, with about 40% found just once.

The TCR originated in a human donor who had recovered from COVID-19. The J gene is TRBJ1-5, the V gene TRBV6-5, with D hard to call. The sample was CD4+ T cells from blood, cultured in vitro. The CDR3 region has the DNA TGTGCCAGCAGTTACTCAAGGTATCAGCCCCAGCATTTT. It yields the protein CASSYSRYQPQHF.